This TCR beta chain was captured by sequencing in a study of blood T cells in healthy people across ages. Overall study findings and caveats: Observed TCR beta diversity showed a strong correlation with the percentage of naive T cells as measured by flow cytometry.

In regard to this clonotype: Its antigen is as yet unknown.

Germline CDR1 and CDR2: SNHLY and FYNNEI. The CDR3 is 13 residues long. The germline V and J ends were trimmed by 5 bases and 4 bases, with 9 bases remaining between them. Then a second PCR, running roughly 7 to 11 cycles, was carried out with a sample-barcoded 5' primer and a J-beta primer mix. Each cDNA molecule carried a tag from a template-switch adaptor that contained 12 random nucleotides. Each CDR3 protein gets one entry after TCRdb re-called the 5' RACE reads with MiXCR. This sample carries 850,000 to 1,000,000 distinct CDR3 sequences, about 53% of them seen once, and the ten largest clones take 20% to 25%. Whenever a sample was processed, at least 6.5 million PBMCs were isolated. There were at least 6 micrograms of total RNA extracted from every sample.

Specimen: blood. The genes are TRBV2 and TRBJ1-5; D uncertain. This TCR derives from a woman in her sixties in good health. The CDR3 spells CASSSGVNQPQHF. The CDR3 DNA is TGTGCCAGCAGTTCAGGCGTAAATCAGCCCCAGCATTTT.